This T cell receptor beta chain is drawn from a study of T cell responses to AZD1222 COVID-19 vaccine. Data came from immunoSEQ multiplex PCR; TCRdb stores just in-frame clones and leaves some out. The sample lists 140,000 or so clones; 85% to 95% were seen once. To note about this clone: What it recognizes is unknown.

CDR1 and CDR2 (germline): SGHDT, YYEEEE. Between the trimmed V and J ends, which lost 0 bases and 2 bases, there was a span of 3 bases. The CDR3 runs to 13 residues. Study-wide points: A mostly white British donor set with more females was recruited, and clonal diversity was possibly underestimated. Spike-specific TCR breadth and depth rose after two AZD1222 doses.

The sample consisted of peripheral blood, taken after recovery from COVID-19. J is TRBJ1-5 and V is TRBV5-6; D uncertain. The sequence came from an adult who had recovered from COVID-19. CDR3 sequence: CASSLGRNQPQHF. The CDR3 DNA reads TGTGCCAGCAGCTTGGGGCGCAATCAGCCCCAGCATTTT.